Listed here are 29 T cell receptor beta chains from one sample, sequenced in a study of blood T cell repertoires in COVID-19. TCRdb keeps only in-frame clones here, not all; method: immunoSEQ multiplex PCR. The data contain 150,000 to 200,000 clones, approximately 82% of them singletons. Sequenced: PBMCs or T cells enriched from blood (not recorded which). The source of these receptors is a man between 60 and 70 years old who had recovered from COVID-19.

This clone is a singleton in its sample. V gene TRBV19 combines with J gene TRBJ2-2; weak D call: TRBD2 (7 bases). V gave up 6 bases and J gave up 4 bases, with 18 bases separating them. This CDR3 is built from 16 residues. In germline, CDR1 is LNHDA, CDR2 SQIVND (reference sequence). In nucleotides, the CDR3 is TGTGCCAGTAGCCCAGGTGGGGGGGCCGCCACCGGGGAGCTGTTTTTT. Encoded protein: CASSPGGGAATGELFF.

The chain carries TRBV5-4 and TRBJ2-5; D is possibly TRBD1 (5 bases). With 0 bases removed from V and 5 bases from J, the gap between germline ends came to 11 bases. CDR3 length equals 14 residues. Germline V CDR1 and CDR2: SGHNT, YYREEE (reference sequence). Here the CDR3 DNA reads TGTGCCAGCAGCTTGGACCAGGGTACGGAGACCCAGTACTTC. Its protein product is CASSLDQGTETQYF.

This sequence joins TRBV28 and TRBJ2-7, with D perhaps matching TRBD1 (6 bases). Germline assignment: CDR1 MDHEN and CDR2 SYDVKM. Trimming took 10 bases from V and 4 from J, leaving 17 bases between them. This CDR3 region has 13 residues. The CDR3 nucleotides are TGTGCCACTAAAAAAGCAGGGGTATACGAGCAGTACTTC. Translation gives CATKKAGVYEQYF.

This clone was recorded only once. CDR3 DNA: TGTGCCAGTACTATGTTTAGGGGTGAGAACACTGAAGCTTTCTTT. It translates to CASTMFRGENTEAFF. The chain links TRBV19 to TRBJ1-1, with D perhaps TRBD1 (5 bases). Trimming removed 7 bases from V and 1 base from J, with 16 bases in between. This CDR3 region has 15 residues. The germline gives CDR1 LNHDA, CDR2 SQIVND (reference sequence).

The chain carries TRBV15 and TRBJ2-7; 8 bases align to TRBD2. Germline CDR1 LNHNV, CDR2 YYDKDF (reference sequence). V was clipped by 3 bases and J by 2 bases; unmatched bases: 0. This CDR3 is 13 amino acids long. The CDR3 DNA sequence: TGTGCCACCAGCAGGGGACTAGCCTACGAGCAGTACTTC. Translation: CATSRGLAYEQYF.

V usage is TRBV20-1 and J usage is TRBJ2-1, with unresolved D. Germline V gene data show CDR1 as DFQATT and CDR2 as SNEGSKA (reference sequence). V shed 3 bases and J shed 10 bases, with 10 bases lying between them. The CDR3 consists of 11 residues. The CDR3 spells CSARNSWEQFF. CDR3 DNA sequence: TGCAGTGCTAGGAATAGTTGGGAGCAGTTCTTC.

The DNA of the CDR3 is TGCGCCAGCAGCCTCGACAGGGGACAAGAGACCCAGTACTTC. This sequence encodes CASSLDRGQETQYF. The genes are TRBV5-1 and TRBJ2-5, with 8 bases identical to TRBD1. The ends lost 4 bases at V and 2 bases at J; junction bases unmatched: 4. CDR3 size: 14 residues. Germline CDR1 SGHRS, CDR2 YFSETQ.

The chain carries TRBV5-1 and TRBJ2-2; D is perhaps TRBD1 (6 bases). CDR1 is SGHRS and CDR2 is YFSETQ in the germline V gene. The CDR3 is 16 residues long. Trimming removed 2 bases from V and 4 bases from J, with 15 bases in between. CDR3 residues: CASSFAGDALTGELFF. As DNA, the CDR3 is TGCGCCAGCAGCTTTGCAGGGGATGCTCTCACCGGGGAGCTGTTTTTT. Combining the CDR3 with reference TRBV5-1 and TRBJ2-2 gives the whole variable domain KAGVTQTPRYLIKTRGQQVTLSCSPISGHRSVSWYQQTPGQGLQFLFEYFSETQRNKGNFPGRFSGRQFSNSRSEMNVSTLELGDSALYLCASSFAGDALTGELFFGEGSRLTVL.

CDR3 amino acids: CASSLGQGVAYEQYF. The CDR3 DNA reads TGCGCCAGCAGCCTAGGACAGGGGGTCGCCTACGAGCAGTACTTC. The genes are TRBV5-1 and TRBJ2-7; 10 bases agree with TRBD1. The CDR3 extends over 15 amino acids. Germline V CDR1 and CDR2: SGHRS, YFSETQ. Trimming cost V 4 bases and J 2 bases; bases outside gene matches: 6.

This clone occurred once. One end of the junction does not line up with germline, which may come from a read error. The rearrangement uses TRBV7-7 and TRBJ2-2, with 12 bases that match TRBD2. There are 18 residues in the CDR3. Germline V gene sequence: CDR1 SSHAT, CDR2 FNYEAQ (reference sequence). The CDR3 region is CASSPKLPGTSGTGELFF. The DNA of the CDR3 is TGTGCTAGCAGTCCAAAACTACCCGGGACTAGCGGGACCGGGGAGCTGTTTTTT.

The gene calls are TRBV9 and TRBJ2-1; 9 nucleotides match TRBD2. Trimming at V came to 4 bases and at J to 9 bases, leaving 14 bases not matched to a gene. This CDR3 spans 16 amino acids. Germline loops: CDR1 SGDLS, CDR2 YYNGEE. DNA of the CDR3: TGTGCCAGCAGCCCTTCCGGGGCGGGGGGGCCAGTTGAGCAGTTCTTC. It translates to CASSPSGAGGPVEQFF.

This sequence joins TRBV30 and TRBJ1-5; D is perhaps TRBD1 (6 bases). The V end was cut by 5 bases, the J end by 0 bases, with 8 bases between. Germline V lookup: CDR1 GTSNPN, CDR2 SVGIG (reference sequence). The CDR3 covers 13 residues. CDR3 sequence (DNA): TGTGCCTGGGGACAGTATAGCAATCAGCCCCAGCATTTT. This translates into CAWGQYSNQPQHF.

This sequence joins TRBV7-2 and TRBJ2-1; 9 bases are a match to TRBD1. Germline V gene sequence: CDR1 SGHTA, CDR2 FQGNSA. The CDR3 contains 17 residues. The J segment lost 6 bases and the V segment lost 5 bases, leaving 14 bases of the junction unmatched. CDR3 nucleotide sequence: TGTGCCAGCAGCGGCAATTCCGGGACAGGGAGTAGCAATGAGCAGTTCTTC. This sequence encodes CASSGNSGTGSSNEQFF.

This chain links TRBV6-1 with TRBJ2-1; TRBD2 matches at 11 bases. Looked up from germline, CDR1 is MNHNS and CDR2 is SASEGT. Trimming cost V 0 bases and J 5 bases; bases outside gene matches: 6. This CDR3 is built from 17 residues. The CDR3 sequence is CASSEATLAGVNNEQFF. CDR3 bases: TGTGCCAGCAGTGAAGCTACACTAGCGGGGGTTAACAATGAGCAGTTCTTC.

This chain connects TRBV7-6 to TRBJ2-7; 7 nucleotides match TRBD2. Trimming at V came to 3 bases and at J to 7 bases, leaving 12 bases not matched to a gene. Germline CDR1 and CDR2: SGHVS and FNYEAQ. The CDR3 spans 15 residues. The CDR3 sequence is CASSFDTGGSEEQYF. The DNA for the CDR3 is TGTGCCAGCAGCTTCGATACGGGAGGCTCGGAGGAGCAGTACTTC.

The chain recombines TRBV5-4 with TRBJ1-1; TRBD1 matches 7 bases. CDR3 size: 14 residues. V trimming: 1 base; J trimming: 3 bases; junction bases outside the gene matches: 3. The germline V gene encodes CDR1 SGHNT and CDR2 YYREEE (reference sequence). CDR3 loop: CASSLSQGDTEAFF. The CDR3 DNA reads TGTGCCAGCAGCTTGAGCCAGGGGGACACTGAAGCTTTCTTT.

This clone is a singleton in its sample. The chain combines TRBV5-1 with TRBJ2-2; TRBD2 aligns across 7 bases. This CDR3 is built from 16 residues. V lost 4 bases to trimming and J lost 6 bases; unmatched junction nucleotides: 12. Looked up from germline, CDR1 is SGHRS and CDR2 is YFSETQ. This CDR3 reads CASSPPGGGWSGELFF. The CDR3 DNA follows: TGCGCCAGCAGCCCCCCGGGAGGAGGGTGGTCCGGGGAGCTGTTTTTT.

The rearrangement links TRBV29-1 to TRBJ2-5, with a weak D call TRBD1 (5 bases). Trimming shortened V by 3 bases and J by 5 bases, and 16 bases separated the two germline ends. This CDR3 has 14 residues. Per the germline V gene, CDR1 is SQVTM and CDR2 is ANQGSEA. CDR3 nucleotides: TGCAGCGTTGAGGGGCCTCGGCAGGTCGAGACCCAGTACTTC. Translated: CSVEGPRQVETQYF.

This chain connects TRBV6-5 to TRBJ2-1; 10 bases align to TRBD1. The ends lost 5 bases at V and 8 bases at J; junction bases unmatched: 9. The CDR3 extends over 15 amino acids. Germline-derived CDR1 and CDR2 are MNHEY and SVGAGI. This CDR3 is CASSPQGTGADEQFF. Written as DNA, the CDR3 is TGTGCCAGCAGTCCCCAAGGGACAGGGGCCGATGAGCAGTTCTTC.

The CDR3 region has the DNA TGTGCCAGCAGCCGTGACAGGGGGCTTTCCAATCAGCCCCAGCATTTT. Protein sequence: CASSRDRGLSNQPQHF. The chain employs TRBV6-2 or TRBV6-3 and TRBJ1-5, with 10 bases fitting TRBD1. The germline gives CDR1 MNHEY, CDR2 SVGEGT. CDR3 length equals 16 residues. Trimming took 6 bases from V and 3 from J; bases not matched to a gene: 8.

In DNA form, the CDR3 reads TGTGCCAGCAGCCGACAGGGGGCGCGCGATGAGCAGTTCTTC. Protein sequence: CASSRQGARDEQFF. The V gene is TRBV7-9, the J gene TRBJ2-1; TRBD1 matches 10 bases. Trimming at V came to 5 bases and at J to 8 bases, leaving 6 bases not matched to a gene. Germline V gives CDR1 SEHNR, CDR2 FQNEAQ (reference sequence). The CDR3 runs 14 residues.

The gene calls are TRBV7-2 and TRBJ2-1, with TRBD2 identical over 7 bases. With V trimmed by 5 bases and J by 5 bases, 12 bases remained unmatched. CDR1 is SGHTA and CDR2 is FQGNSA in the germline V gene. The CDR3 totals 16 residues. CDR3 sequence: CASSPRDRGVNNEQFF. The CDR3 DNA reads TGTGCCAGCAGCCCCCGGGACCGGGGGGTCAACAATGAGCAGTTCTTC. The whole variable domain, filled in from reference TRBV7-2 and TRBJ2-1, reads GAGVSQSPSNKVTEKGKDVELRCDPISGHTALYWYRQSLGQGLEFLIYFQGNSAPDKSGLPSDRFSAERTGGSVSTLTIQRTQQEDSAVYLCASSPRDRGVNNEQFFGPGTRLTVL.

The rearrangement joins TRBV28 to TRBJ2-7; D may be TRBD2 (5 bases). Germline V CDR1 and CDR2: MDHEN, SYDVKM. V was cut by 8 bases and J by 2 bases, with 16 bases left in between. The CDR3 spans 14 residues. CDR3 nucleotides: TGTGCCAGCGCGGTCGGGATTTCCCCCTACGAGCAGTACTTC. Translation gives CASAVGISPYEQYF. The full variable domain, rest sourced from reference TRBV28 and TRBJ2-7, is DVKVTQSSRYLVKRTGEKVFLECVQDMDHENMFWYRQDPGLGLRLIYFSYDVKMKEKGDIPEGYSVSREKKERFSLILESASTNQTSMYLCASAVGISPYEQYFGPGTRLTVT.

This clone was detected a few times. The chain carries TRBV7-8 and TRBJ1-2; no clear D. Trimming pared 5 bases from V and 3 bases from J, leaving 16 bases between. The germline V gene has CDR1 SGHVS and CDR2 FQNEAQ. The CDR3 loop spans 15 amino acids. Here the CDR3 reads CASSLVSSGDYGYTF. CDR3 nucleotide sequence: TGTGCCAGCAGCCTAGTGAGTTCCGGGGACTATGGCTACACCTTC.

The rearrangement uses TRBV7-9 and TRBJ1-2; D gene ambiguous. Germline CDR1 and CDR2: SEHNR and FQNEAQ (reference sequence). V lost 3 bases and J lost 3, with 20 bases in between. The CDR3 consists of 17 residues. The CDR3 DNA reads as TGTGCCAGCAGCTTCGTCCCCCGGATGGTAACAGACTATGGCTACACCTTC. Protein sequence: CASSFVPRMVTDYGYTF.

This rearrangement joins TRBV6-1 to TRBJ1-4, with D possibly being TRBD1 (5 bases). V lost 3 bases to trimming and J lost 7 bases, with 12 bases between them. CDR1 MNHNS and CDR2 SASEGT come from the germline V gene. This CDR3 has 14 amino acids. The CDR3 region is CASSDRGHSEKLFF. The CDR3 DNA is TGTGCCAGCAGTGATAGGGGCCATTCTGAAAAACTGTTTTTT.

V is TRBV5-1 and J is TRBJ2-3; 7 bases match TRBD2. Germline loops: CDR1 SGHRS, CDR2 YFSETQ. Losses at the gene ends were 6 bases for V and 2 bases for J; bases not matched to a gene: 9. CDR3 length: 15 amino acids. CDR3 DNA sequence: TGCGCCAGCAATCGGGACGGGGGGATCACAGATACGCAGTATTTT. Its protein is CASNRDGGITDTQYF.

The gene calls are TRBV19 and TRBJ2-3; 8 bases map to TRBD1. The CDR3 is 14 amino acids. Trimming took 8 bases from V and 2 from J; bases not matched to a gene: 6. The V gene's germline CDR1 is LNHDA and CDR2 SQIVND (reference sequence). CDR3 DNA: TGTGCCAGTTGGGACAGGTTTCTCACAGATACGCAGTATTTT. Encoded protein: CASWDRFLTDTQYF.

V usage is TRBV27 and J usage is TRBJ2-3; a weak D match, TRBD2 (5 bases). The CDR3 is 15 residues long. The V and J ends lost 3 bases and 4 bases respectively, with 14 bases between them. The germline V gene encodes CDR1 MNHEY and CDR2 SMNVEV (reference sequence). Written as DNA, the CDR3 is TGTGCCAGCAGTTTCGAGGGAATCCGATCAGATACGCAGTATTTT. Protein sequence: CASSFEGIRSDTQYF.